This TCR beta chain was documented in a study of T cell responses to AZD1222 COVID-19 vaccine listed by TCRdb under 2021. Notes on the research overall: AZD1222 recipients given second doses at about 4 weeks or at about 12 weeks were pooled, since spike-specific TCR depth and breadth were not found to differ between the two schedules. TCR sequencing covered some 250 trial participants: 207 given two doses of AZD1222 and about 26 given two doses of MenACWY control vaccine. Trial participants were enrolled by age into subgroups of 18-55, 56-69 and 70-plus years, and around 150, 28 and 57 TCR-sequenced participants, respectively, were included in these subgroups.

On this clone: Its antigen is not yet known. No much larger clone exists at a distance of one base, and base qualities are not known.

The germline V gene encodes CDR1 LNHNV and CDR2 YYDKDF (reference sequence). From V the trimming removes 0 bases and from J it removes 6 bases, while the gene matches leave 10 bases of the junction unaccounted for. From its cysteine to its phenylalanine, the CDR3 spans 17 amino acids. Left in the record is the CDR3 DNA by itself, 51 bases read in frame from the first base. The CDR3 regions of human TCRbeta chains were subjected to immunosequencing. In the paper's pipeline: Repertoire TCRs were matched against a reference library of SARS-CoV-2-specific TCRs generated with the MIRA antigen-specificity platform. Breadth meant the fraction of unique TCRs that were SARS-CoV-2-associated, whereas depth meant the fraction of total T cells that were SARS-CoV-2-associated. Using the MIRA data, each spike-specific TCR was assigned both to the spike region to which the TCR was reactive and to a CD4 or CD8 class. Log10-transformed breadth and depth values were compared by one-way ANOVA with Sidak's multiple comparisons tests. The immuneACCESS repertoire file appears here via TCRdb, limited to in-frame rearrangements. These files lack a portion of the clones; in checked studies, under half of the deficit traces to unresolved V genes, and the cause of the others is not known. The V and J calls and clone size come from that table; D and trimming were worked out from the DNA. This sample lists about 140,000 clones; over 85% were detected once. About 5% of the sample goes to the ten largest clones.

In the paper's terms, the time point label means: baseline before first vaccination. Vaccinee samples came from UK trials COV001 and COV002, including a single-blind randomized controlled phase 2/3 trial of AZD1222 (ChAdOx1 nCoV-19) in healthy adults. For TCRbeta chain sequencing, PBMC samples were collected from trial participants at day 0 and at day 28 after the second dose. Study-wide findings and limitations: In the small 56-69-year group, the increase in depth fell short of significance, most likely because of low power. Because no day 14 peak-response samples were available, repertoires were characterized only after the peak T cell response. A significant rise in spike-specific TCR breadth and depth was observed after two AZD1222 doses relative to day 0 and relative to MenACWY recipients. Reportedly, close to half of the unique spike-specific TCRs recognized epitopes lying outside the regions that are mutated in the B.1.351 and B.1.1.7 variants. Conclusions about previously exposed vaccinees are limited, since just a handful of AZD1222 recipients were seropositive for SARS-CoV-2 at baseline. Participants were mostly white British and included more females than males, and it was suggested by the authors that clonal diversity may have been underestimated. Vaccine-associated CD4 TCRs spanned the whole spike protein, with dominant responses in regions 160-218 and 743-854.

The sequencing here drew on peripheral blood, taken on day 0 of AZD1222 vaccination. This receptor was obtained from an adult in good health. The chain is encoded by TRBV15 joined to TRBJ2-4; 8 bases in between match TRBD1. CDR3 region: CATSRDIRNRGINIQYF. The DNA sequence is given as TGTGCCACCAGCAGAGATATTCGAAACAGGGGGATAAACATTCAGTACTTC.